These T cell receptor beta chains were read from a single sample in a study of technical replicates of blood from a few donors. Produced via immunoSEQ multiplex PCR; TCRdb's table is partial and in-frame only. Here the sample spans approximately 15,000 clones, almost 85% being singletons. Sequencing was performed on PBMCs. These receptors originate from a human donor in good health. CDR3s include the opening cysteine and the closing phenylalanine or tryptophan. Fields, in order: CDR3 protein, CDR3 DNA, D gene, V gene, J gene, clone size. A D gene is named only where the DNA matches it firmly. Rows give clone size only sometimes, using once, few, many, or a class for an expanded clone.

CASSLGLAGGSSYEQYF	TGTGCCAGCAGCCTCGGACTAGCGGGAGGGAGCTCCTACGAGCAGTACTTC	TRBD2	TRBV5-4	TRBJ2-7	.
CASSLELAGGPAQYF	TGTGCCAGCAGCTTAGAACTAGCGGGAGGGCCGGCGCAGTATTTT	TRBD2	TRBV7-2	TRBJ2-3	.
CASNDRGGSTDTQYF	TGCGCCAGCAACGACAGGGGAGGGTCCACAGATACGCAGTATTTT	.	TRBV5-1	TRBJ2-3	few
CASSLRAGAYEQYF	TGTGCCAGCAGCTTAAGGGCTGGGGCTTACGAGCAGTACTTC	.	TRBV13	TRBJ2-7	.
CASTPDSAGYEQFF	TGTGCCAGCACCCCCGATTCCGCGGGCTATGAGCAGTTCTTC	.	TRBV7-6	TRBJ2-1	.
CASSLMGSRKQETQYF	TGTGCCAGCAGCCTAATGGGGAGCAGGAAACAAGAGACCCAGTACTTC	.	TRBV27	TRBJ2-5	.
CAWIHSGRARFSTDTQYF	TGTGCCTGGATTCATAGCGGGAGGGCGAGGTTTAGTACGGATACGCAGTATTTT	TRBD2	TRBV30	TRBJ2-3	.
CAIFFPGLQDEQYF	TGTGCCATCTTCTTCCCGGGACTCCAGGACGAGCAGTACTTC	.	TRBV10-3	TRBJ2-7	.
CASSLWDSLGYTF	TGTGCCAGCAGCCTTTGGGACTCTCTTGGCTACACCTTC	.	TRBV21-1	TRBJ1-2	few
CASSVLAGSSYEQYF	TGTGCCAGCAGCGTCTTAGCGGGGAGCTCCTACGAGCAGTACTTC	TRBD2	TRBV11-2	TRBJ2-7	.
CASSYSGGSAYEQYF	TGTGCCAGCAGTTACTCGGGCGGGAGTGCCTACGAGCAGTACTTC	TRBD2	TRBV6-5	TRBJ2-7	.
CASSRGQMNTEAFF	TGTGCCAGCAGTAGGGGACAGATGAACACTGAAGCTTTCTTT	TRBD1	TRBV6-5	TRBJ1-1	.
CASSVDPSGRGNTGELFF	TGTGCCAGCAGCGTAGATCCTAGCGGGAGGGGGAACACCGGGGAGCTGTTTTTT	TRBD2	TRBV9	TRBJ2-2	.
CASSLGILRPTNYEQYF	TGTGCCAGCAGCTTAGGAATTTTACGGCCGACTAACTACGAGCAGTACTTC	.	TRBV7-9	TRBJ2-7	.
CASSVAVAGDGDEQFF	TGTGCCAGCAGCGTAGCTGTAGCGGGAGACGGGGATGAGCAGTTCTTC	TRBD2	TRBV9	TRBJ2-1	.
CASSLYSLAGVGGTYEQYF	TGTGCCAGCAGTTTATACTCACTAGCGGGAGTTGGGGGAACCTACGAGCAGTACTTC	TRBD2	TRBV28	TRBJ2-7	.
CASSLEREGTYEQYF	TGTGCCAGCAGCTTAGAAAGGGAGGGCACCTACGAGCAGTACTTC	TRBD2	TRBV11-2	TRBJ2-7	few
CASSQDKSGNAGADTQYF	TGCGCCAGCAGCCAAGATAAGAGTGGGAACGCAGGGGCAGATACGCAGTATTTT	.	TRBV4-1	TRBJ2-3	.
CASSQKIGETYEQYF	TGCGCCAGCAGCCAGAAGATCGGGGAAACCTACGAGCAGTACTTC	.	TRBV4-1	TRBJ2-7	.
CASSPDLGTGALGYTF	TGTGCCAGCAGCCCTGATTTAGGGACAGGGGCACTTGGCTACACCTTC	TRBD1	TRBV7-2	TRBJ1-2	.
CASSRTRVGTDTQYF	TGCGCCAGCAGCCGGACTAGGGTCGGTACAGATACGCAGTATTTT	TRBD2	TRBV5-1	TRBJ2-3	once
CAWPAGGADILGYTF	TGTGCCTGGCCCGCCGGGGGGGCGGATATCCTTGGCTACACCTTC	.	TRBV30	TRBJ1-2	few
CASSQNKGLADYEQYF	TGTGCCAGCAGCCAAAACAAGGGGCTAGCGGATTACGAGCAGTACTTC	TRBD2	TRBV4-2	TRBJ2-7	.
CASSVMGGGELFF	TGTGCCAGCAGCGTAATGGGAGGCGGGGAGCTGTTTTTT	.	TRBV9	TRBJ2-2	.
CASSPQGLSYEQYF	TGTGCCAGCAGCCCACAGGGTTTGTCCTACGAGCAGTACTTC	.	TRBV7-2	TRBJ2-7	.
CASSPQAGANYGYTF	TGTGCCAGCAGTCCTCAGGCAGGGGCTAACTATGGCTACACCTTC	.	TRBV6-1	TRBJ1-2	.
CASSSGGGINEQYF	TGCGCCAGCAGCTCGGGGGGGGGCATAAACGAGCAGTACTTC	TRBD2	TRBV5-1	TRBJ2-7	.
CAWTRGTSGYITSYEQYF	TGTGCCTGGACGAGGGGGACTAGCGGATATATTACCTCCTACGAGCAGTACTTC	TRBD2	TRBV30	TRBJ2-7	.
CASSSRGGSITTGELFF	TGTGCCAGTAGTAGCCGAGGCGGGAGTATAACCACCGGGGAGCTGTTTTTT	TRBD2	TRBV19	TRBJ2-2	.
CASSLGVGGTYEQYF	TGTGCCAGCAGCCTAGGGGTGGGAGGAACCTACGAGCAGTACTTC	.	TRBV5-6	TRBJ2-7	.
CASSLLQGGSEQYF	TGTGCCAGCAGTTTATTACAGGGAGGGTCCGAGCAGTACTTC	.	TRBV27	TRBJ2-7	.
CASSPPRTNEQYF	TGTGCCAGCAGCCCCCCCCGGACTAACGAGCAGTACTTC	.	TRBV9	TRBJ2-7	.
CASSTGTSPINEQFF	TGTGCCAGCAGTACCGGGACTAGCCCCATCAATGAGCAGTTCTTC	TRBD2	TRBV6-1	TRBJ2-1	.
CASSPNQGPQLGYTF	TGTGCCAGCTCACCAAATCAGGGGCCGCAGTTGGGCTACACCTTC	.	TRBV18	TRBJ1-2	.
CASSLGASKQETQYF	TGTGCCAGCAGCTTGGGAGCTAGTAAACAAGAGACCCAGTACTTC	.	TRBV5-4	TRBJ2-5	.
CASTPGGTSYEQYF	TGTGCCAGCACCCCCGGGGGGACCTCCTACGAGCAGTACTTC	TRBD2	TRBV28	TRBJ2-7	.
CASSHWRGGRDEQYF	TGTGCCAGCAGCCACTGGAGGGGGGGGAGAGACGAGCAGTACTTC	.	TRBV7-9	TRBJ2-7	few
CASSPPGLASYNEQFF	TGTGCCAGCAGCCCACCGGGACTAGCTTCTTACAATGAGCAGTTCTTC	TRBD2	TRBV4-2	TRBJ2-1	once
CASSSGQVISGANVLTF	TGTGCCAGCAGCTCAGGACAGGTGATCTCTGGGGCCAACGTCCTGACTTTC	TRBD1	TRBV5-8	TRBJ2-6	.
CAISGGFRPAGGPVSTDTQYF	TGTGCCATCAGTGGGGGATTTCGACCCGCGGGAGGGCCGGTTAGCACAGATACGCAGTATTTT	TRBD2	TRBV10-3	TRBJ2-3	.
CASRQGASGYTF	TGTGCCAGCAGACAGGGGGCAAGTGGCTACACCTTC	TRBD1	TRBV7-9	TRBJ1-2	.
CASSLVGNGANVLTF	TGTGCCAGCAGCTTGGTCGGTAATGGGGCCAACGTCCTGACTTTC	.	TRBV7-3	TRBJ2-6	.
CASTTGRVTEAFF	TGTGCCAGCACAACGGGCAGGGTCACTGAAGCTTTCTTT	.	TRBV6-6	TRBJ1-1	.
CASTFFDTQYF	TGTGCCAGCACTTTCTTCGATACGCAGTATTTT	.	TRBV28	TRBJ2-3	.
CASSIRRLDPQYF	TGTGCCAGTAGTATACGAAGACTAGACCCGCAGTATTTT	.	TRBV19	TRBJ2-3	few
CASSSRGTHSQYTGELFF	TGTGCCAGTAGTAGCCGCGGGACCCATTCACAATACACCGGGGAGCTGTTTTTT	.	TRBV19	TRBJ2-2	once
CASRPPIAGANTGELFF	TGTGCCAGCCGACCTCCGATAGCGGGGGCGAACACCGGGGAGCTGTTTTTT	TRBD2	TRBV7-9	TRBJ2-2	.
CAWSGGRVGTGELFF	TGTGCCTGGAGTGGCGGGAGGGTTGGCACCGGGGAGCTGTTTTTT	TRBD2	TRBV30	TRBJ2-2	.
CASRSLTGGYEQYF	TGTGCCAGCAGGTCCCTGACAGGGGGGTACGAGCAGTACTTC	TRBD1	TRBV6-1	TRBJ2-7	.
CATSRVPTGGNEKLFF	TGTGCCACCAGCAGAGTACCGACAGGGGGCAATGAAAAACTGTTTTTT	TRBD1	TRBV15	TRBJ1-4	.
CASSLDSVNTEAFF	TGTGCCAGCAGTCTAGACAGTGTGAACACTGAAGCTTTCTTT	.	TRBV11-3	TRBJ1-1	.
CAWSAGTSGSKETQYF	TGTGCCTGGAGTGCAGGGACTAGCGGGAGCAAAGAGACCCAGTACTTC	TRBD2	TRBV30	TRBJ2-5	.
CASSLSTRGPGNTIYF	TGTGCCAGCAGCCTAAGTACTAGAGGGCCCGGAAACACCATATATTTT	.	TRBV7-8	TRBJ1-3	few
CAISDSRASNQPQHF	TGTGCCATCAGTGATAGCAGGGCGAGCAATCAGCCCCAGCATTTT	.	TRBV10-3	TRBJ1-5	.
CAINDPKGDYGYTF	TGTGCCATCAACGACCCCAAGGGAGACTATGGCTACACCTTC	.	TRBV19	TRBJ1-2	.
CASSHEASYEQYF	TGCGCCAGCAGCCACGAGGCGAGTTACGAGCAGTACTTC	.	TRBV5-1	TRBJ2-7	.
CASSSLGAGARRGELFF	TGTGCCAGCAGCTCCCTTGGAGCGGGAGCGAGACGAGGGGAGCTGTTTTTT	TRBD2	TRBV11-2	TRBJ2-2	.